The clone carrying this T cell receptor (beta chain) was picked up a small number of times. Its antigen is undetermined. The CDR3 is 14 residues long. The germline V and J ends were trimmed by 6 bases and 2 bases, with 14 bases remaining between them. This sample was included in a study of blood T cells in healthy people across ages. Study-level points and caveats: Naive CD4+ cell counts and diversity both ran higher in long-lived than in aged donors.

It was with a sample-barcoded 5' primer and a J-beta primer mix that a second PCR of roughly 7 to 12 cycles was run. A single record per CDR3 protein comes from TCRdb applying MiXCR to the 5' RACE reads. Of hundreds of thousands of distinct CDR3 sequences listed, around 24% were seen once; the top ten hold roughly 10%. The sample was also reused in another study, on T cells of mothers and their children.

This TCR was sampled from a boy aged 5 to 17 in good health. This chain connects TRBV12-3 or TRBV12-4 to TRBJ2-7; D uncertain. The sequencing sample was made of blood. CDR3 region: CASSGPDGAYEQYF. The CDR3 DNA follows: TGTGCCAGCAGCGGCCCGGACGGAGCCTACGAGCAGTACTTC.